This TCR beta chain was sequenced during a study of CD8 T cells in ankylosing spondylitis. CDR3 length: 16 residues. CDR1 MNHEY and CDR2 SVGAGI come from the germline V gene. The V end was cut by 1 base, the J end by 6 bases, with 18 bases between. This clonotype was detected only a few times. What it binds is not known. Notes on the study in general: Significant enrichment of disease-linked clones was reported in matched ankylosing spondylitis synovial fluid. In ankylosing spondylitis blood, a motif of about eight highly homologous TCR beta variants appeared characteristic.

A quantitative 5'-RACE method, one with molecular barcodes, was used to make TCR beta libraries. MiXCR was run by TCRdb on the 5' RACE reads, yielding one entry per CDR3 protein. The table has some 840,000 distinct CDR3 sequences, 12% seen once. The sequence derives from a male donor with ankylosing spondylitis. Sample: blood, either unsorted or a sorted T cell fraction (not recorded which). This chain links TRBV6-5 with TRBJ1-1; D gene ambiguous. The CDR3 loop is CASSYLDWGKYAEAFF. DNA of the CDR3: TGTGCCAGCAGTTACTTAGACTGGGGAAAGTACGCTGAAGCTTTCTTT.